This T cell receptor beta chain was profiled in a study of blood T cell repertoires in COVID-19 (dated by TCRdb to 2020 to 2021). About the full investigation: Samples from collaborators originated in the United States, Italy and Spain and spanned both the acute and convalescent phases of COVID-19. The samples were drawn from the first 160 participants of the ongoing ImmuneRACE study and from more than 1,000 subjects provided by 6 global collaborators. Where available, HLA class I and class II types were obtained from metadata supplied by the sample provider rather than from assay-based typing. Sample metadata almost always included a de-identified subject ID, COVID-19 status, age in years and sex. The repertoires were released in a freely available public database intended as a resource for research on the immune response to SARS-CoV-2. Deeply sampled blood TCRbeta repertoires from subjects exposed to, actively infected with, or recovered from COVID-19 were included in the dataset. The material from the prospective study consisted of cDNA or gDNA derived from T cells, B-cell-depleted T cells, or PBMCs.

About this clone: Its recognized antigen is unknown. No per-base quality is available; no much larger clone lies one base away.

Each collaborating institution followed its own protocols to collect whole blood in K2EDTA tubes. Collaborator samples were shipped for TCRbeta analysis as frozen whole blood, isolated PBMCs, or DNA extracted from either sample type. What the study reported, not specific to this receptor: The amount of clinical and demographic metadata varied by source and participant and was provided uncurated.

TCRbeta CDR3 regions were amplified from genomic DNA by means of the immunoSEQ Assay, a bias-controlled multiplex PCR. The paper's processing steps were these. Within the assay, amplification of reference gene primers was used to estimate how many nucleated cells each sample contained. To quantify the absolute abundance of each unique TCRbeta CDR3 rearrangement, sequence reads were collapsed and filtered. For each sample, productive Simpson clonality was calculated as the square root of Simpson's diversity index across productive rearrangements. TCRdb took over this immuneACCESS table, retaining in-frame rearrangements with V and J assigned. Such tables are incomplete; in checked studies, under half of the missing clones stem from an unresolved V gene, and the remainder is unexplained. V and J calls and clone size come straight from that table; D and trimming were deduced from the DNA. A total of 100,000 to 150,000 clones appear in this sample, approximately 82% of them only once. The top ten constitute about 6.3% of the sample.

V is shortened by 0 bases, J by 10 bases, and the region joining them spans 7 bases. Measured from the cysteine to the phenylalanine, the CDR3 is 13 residues long. Solely the CDR3 DNA is kept, with 39 bases framed from the first base. CDR1 and CDR2 are drawn from the germline V gene: SGHDN, FVKESK. This TCR was recovered from a man older than 75 with active or convalescent COVID-19. The chain uses TRBV14 and TRBJ1-6, with the D gene uncertain. Sequencing input: peripheral blood. The CDR3 protein sequence reads: CASSQEPRSPLHF. The nucleotide sequence is given as TGTGCCAGCAGCCAAGAACCCCGGTCACCCCTCCACTTT.